The rows below give T cell receptor beta chains drawn from one sample of a study of human T cells and chemical hapten exposure. MiXCR, run by TCRdb on the RACE reads, gives a single entry per CDR3 protein. The sample has under 60,000 distinct CDR3 sequences; 8.5% to 10% are singletons. Sequencing used whole blood, obtained in connection with sensitization to the hapten diphenylcyclopropenone (DPC). The origin of the receptors is a woman aged 25 to 39 with alopecia areata. Some clones in this sample may be carry-over from other donors' samples. The CDR3 runs from the conserved cysteine through the conserved F or W. The D gene is left open where the match is weak. Clone size appears in some rows only: once, few, many, or a class for an expanded clone.

v_call,j_call,d_call,clone_size,cdr3_nt,cdr3_aa
TRBV15,TRBJ2-6,NA,few,TGTGCCACCAGCAGAAACGCAGTCTCTGGGGCCAACGTCCTGACTTTC,CATSRNAVSGANVLTF
TRBV2,TRBJ2-3,NA,many,TGTGCCAGCAGCGGGGACTCCACAGATACGCAGTATTTT,CASSGDSTDTQYF
TRBV28,TRBJ2-7,NA,NA,TGTGCCAGCAAAGGGATAACCTCGGGCGAGCAGTACTTC,CASKGITSGEQYF
TRBV5-6,TRBJ1-6,NA,many,TGTGCCAGCAGCTTGGAGGTTTCTGCCACCCTCCACTTT,CASSLEVSATLHF
TRBV11-2,TRBJ1-1,TRBD1,NA,TGTGCCAGCAGCTTATGGGCTCGACAGGGAGGCACTGAAGCTTTCTTT,CASSLWARQGGTEAFF
TRBV20-1,TRBJ2-3,TRBD2,few,TGCAGTGCTAGCCCAATAGCGGGGGGGCCAGATACGCAGTATTTT,CSASPIAGGPDTQYF
TRBV12-3/TRBV12-4,TRBJ1-6,TRBD1,NA,TGTGCCAGCAGTTTGGAAGGGGGCGGTTCACCCCTCCACTTT,CASSLEGGGSPLHF
TRBV3-1,TRBJ2-5,NA,NA,TGTGCCAGCACCCGCGAGGGGACCCAGTACTTC,CASTREGTQYF
TRBV20-1,TRBJ1-5,NA,few,TGCAGTGCTCAAGGACCCTGGGGCAATCAGCCCCAGCATTTT,CSAQGPWGNQPQHF
TRBV20-1,TRBJ2-2,TRBD1,NA,TGCAGTGCTAGCCTTCCAGGGACAGGGAACGGCGGGGAGCTGTTTTTT,CSASLPGTGNGGELFF
TRBV27,TRBJ2-1,TRBD1,many,TGTGCCAGCAGTTTTCAGGGGGCCTACAATGAGCAGTTCTTC,CASSFQGAYNEQFF
TRBV20-1,TRBJ1-6,NA,NA,TGCAGTGCTAGAGTTCGGACAGAAAGCTCCTATAATTCACCCCTCCACTTT,CSARVRTESSYNSPLHF
TRBV12-3/TRBV12-4,TRBJ1-1,NA,many,TGTGCCAGCAGTGAATACAACACTGAAGCTTTCTTT,CASSEYNTEAFF
TRBV7-9,TRBJ1-1,TRBD1,NA,TGTGCCAGCAGCCTCTTCGGGACAGGGAGCACTGAAGCTTTCTTT,CASSLFGTGSTEAFF
TRBV7-2,TRBJ2-3,TRBD2,NA,TGTGCCAGCAGGGCGAGGGGACTAGCGGGGGGGCGGGGAGAAGATACGCAGTATTTT,CASRARGLAGGRGEDTQYF
TRBV12-3/TRBV12-4,TRBJ1-2,NA,NA,TGTGCCAGCAGTCCCCTCAGGGGTCTCTATGGCTACACCTTC,CASSPLRGLYGYTF
TRBV29-1,TRBJ2-3,TRBD1,few,TGCAGCGTTGTGGGGGACAGATACACAGATACGCAGTATTTT,CSVVGDRYTDTQYF
TRBV7-8,TRBJ2-7,TRBD1,NA,TGTGCCAGCAGCTTTCCGGGACAGGGGACTAGAAATCCGTACTACGAGCAGTACTTC,CASSFPGQGTRNPYYEQYF
TRBV7-9,TRBJ1-3,NA,few,TGTGGCACCGGACCTAGCTCTGGAAACACCATATATTTT,CGTGPSSGNTIYF
TRBV7-2,TRBJ2-3,NA,few,TGTGCCAGCAGCCCACTGGCGTCTACGCAGTATTTT,CASSPLASTQYF
TRBV5-5,TRBJ1-4,TRBD1,few,TGTGCCAGCAGCCCCGGACAGGGGGCCCCTGCGAGGGAAAAACTGTTTTTT,CASSPGQGAPAREKLFF
TRBV12-5,TRBJ1-1,TRBD1,many,TGTGCTAGTGGTTTGGTACGGGGACAGAACATGAACACTGAAGCTTTCTTT,CASGLVRGQNMNTEAFF
TRBV4-3,TRBJ1-2,NA,many,TGCGCCAGCAGCCAAGACGTCCGGGGGTACGGCTACACCTTC,CASSQDVRGYGYTF
TRBV6-4,TRBJ2-1,NA,NA,TGTGCCAGCAGTGACTCTTCCGGATCCTACAATGAGCAGTTCTTC,CASSDSSGSYNEQFF
TRBV4-3,TRBJ2-1,TRBD1,NA,TGCGCCAGCAGCATTGACAGGGGCGCTTACAATGAGCAGTTCTTC,CASSIDRGAYNEQFF
TRBV7-9,TRBJ1-6,NA,many,TGTGCCAGCAGCTTACAAGTGAACGTCCAAGTAAATTCACCCCTCCACTTT,CASSLQVNVQVNSPLHF
TRBV7-2,TRBJ2-1,TRBD2,NA,TGTGCCAGCAGCTTAGCGTCCACTAGCGCTTATGAGCAGTTCTTC,CASSLASTSAYEQFF
TRBV13,TRBJ1-2,NA,many,TGTGCCAGCAGCTCACCAGGGACGGACCTAGCTAACTATGGCTACACCTTC,CASSSPGTDLANYGYTF
TRBV4-3,TRBJ2-7,TRBD1,few,TGCGCCAGCAGCCCCGCCAGGGGGTGGAACGAGCAGTACTTC,CASSPARGWNEQYF
TRBV12-3/TRBV12-4,TRBJ2-1,TRBD2,few,TGTGCCAGCAGCCCAGCGGGGGGCTCTTCCTACAATGAGCAGTTCTTC,CASSPAGGSSYNEQFF
TRBV2,TRBJ1-5,TRBD1,NA,TGTGCCAGCAGCGGGACAGGGGGTGGCAATCAGCCCCAGCATTTT,CASSGTGGGNQPQHF
TRBV5-1,TRBJ2-3,NA,NA,TGCGCCAGCAGCTCCTCGACCCAGGGAGATACGCAGTATTTT,CASSSSTQGDTQYF
TRBV19,TRBJ1-2,NA,NA,TGTGCCAGCTATATGATGGTTTTCTTCTTC,CASYMMVFFF
TRBV7-2,TRBJ1-5,NA,few,TGTGCCAGCAGCCCCGCACCAAACGGGAATCAGCCCCAGCATTTT,CASSPAPNGNQPQHF
TRBV12-3/TRBV12-4,TRBJ2-5,TRBD2,NA,TGTGCCAGCACTCCGACTAGCGGGGGGGCCGGAGAGACCCAGTACTTC,CASTPTSGGAGETQYF
TRBV5-4,TRBJ1-1,NA,few,TGTGCCAGCAGCGGAAAGGACCAGGGGCCTGAAGCTTTCTTT,CASSGKDQGPEAFF
TRBV4-1,TRBJ2-5,NA,NA,TGCGCCAGCAGCGCTTCTAGGGGGGCTTTGGAGACCCAGTACTTC,CASSASRGALETQYF